Reported below is one T cell receptor beta chain. Germline assignment: CDR1 MDHEN and CDR2 SYDVKM. The CDR3 runs to 13 residues. Trimming shortened V by 6 bases and J by 6 bases, and 13 bases separated the two germline ends. The data derive from a study of blood T cell repertoires in COVID-19. Libraries were prepared by immunoSEQ multiplex PCR; TCRdb keeps only in-frame clonotypes and omits some of them. Of some 270,000 clones listed, around 92% are singletons. This receptor was taken from a woman aged 60-75 years who had recovered from COVID-19. Sequencing was performed on PBMCs or T cells enriched from blood (not recorded which). The chain is built from TRBV28 and TRBJ2-3; maybe TRBD2 (6 bases). The DNA of the CDR3 is TGTGCCAGCAGAAGAGGCGGGGAGGATACGCAGTATTTT. Translation gives CASRRGGEDTQYF. The variable domain in full, with the rest retrieved from reference TRBV28 and TRBJ2-3, is DVKVTQSSRYLVKRTGEKVFLECVQDMDHENMFWYRQDPGLGLRLIYFSYDVKMKEKGDIPEGYSVSREKKERFSLILESASTNQTSMYLCASRRGGEDTQYFGPGTRLTVL.